This TCR beta chain appears in the sequencing data of a study of blood T cell repertoires in COVID-19. The age range of participants was about 18 to 100 years, with residence in roughly 25 US areas. Produced via immunoSEQ multiplex PCR; TCRdb's table is partial and in-frame only. The sample consists of some 210,000 clones, approximately 90% of them appearing once. Germline CDR1 reads ENHRY; CDR2 reads SYGVKD. V lost 4 bases to trimming and J lost 1 base, with 10 bases between them. The CDR3 contains 14 residues. Input material: PBMCs or T cells enriched from blood (not recorded which). The J gene is TRBJ1-1, the V gene TRBV10-3, with D maybe TRBD1 (5 bases). The TCR was taken from a man aged 18 to 29 with acute COVID-19. Here the CDR3 reads CAISGGGANTEAFF. CDR3 DNA: TGTGCCATCAGTGGGGGAGGGGCGAACACTGAAGCTTTCTTT.